This TCR beta chain was observed in a study of molecular identifiers for immune sequencing clone quantification (dated 2018 in TCRdb). Broadly, across the study: In a replicate experiment, RNA from roughly 18,000 or 92,000 naive CD8 T cells was split into five aliquots, four of which were sequenced. CD8 T cells were used in a methods study to benchmark molecular-identifier clustering-based TCR repertoire sequencing (MIDCIRS) and TCR RNA copy counting. Summary of the overall study and its limitations: In CMV-specific effector cells, clones with more than 20 RNA copies contained over 97% of molecules, whereas in naive cells such clones contained under 1% of molecules. Naive libraries contained spiked-in Jurkat TCR RNA (roughly 10 copies' worth), which is not part of the donor repertoire. Without barcode sub-clustering, chimeric consensus sequences inflated TCR diversity; chimeras reached as high as 47%. The sizes of highly expanded clones could end up underestimated when identical TCR molecules share a barcode. A single cell's worth of spiked-in Jurkat TCR RNA was reported detectable even among 900,000 to 1,000,000 naive CD8 T cells. Modeling estimated about three recovered TCR RNA copies per cell, compared with 9.5 to 10 by digital PCR, which implies 30% to 35% capture efficiency.

Receptor libraries were prepared by PCR. TCRdb lists the instrument as NextSeq 500. Bulk TCR libraries were generated as previously described, with the TCR primers listed in Table S5 used. Purification of total RNA was performed with the Qiagen AllPrep DNA/RNA kit. Before analysis, reads from multiple sequencing runs of the same library were pooled. Per the source publication's procedure: Reads were retained only if an exact TCR constant sequence was present, and the retained reads were trimmed to 150 nt and grouped according to their 12-nt molecular barcodes. Reads in each barcode group were sub-clustered using a 15% Levenshtein threshold, and a quality-weighted consensus sequence was built for each RNA molecule. Non-functional sequences were discarded, and so were lower-count sequences lying one edit away from another sequence. Based on a fit of two negative binomial distributions, barcode sub-clusters having less than 20% of the maximum read count were discarded. The raw public reads went through TCRdb reprocessing: fastp at Q25, MiXCR clone calling, in-frame beta chains kept. Each CDR3 protein appears once, grouped with its most common genes and DNA. What appears here as the V and J calls and clone size reflects TCRdb's work, not the paper's. Within this sample are about 320,000 distinct CDR3 sequences, with 24% of them counted one time only. The ten largest clones represent about 0.7% of the sample.

This clonotype was seen many times. Which antigen it targets is not known. No much larger clone is present one base from it, and per-base qualities are unavailable. Libraries of naive CD8 T cells were generated from about 19,000 to 1,100,000 sorted cells, with 10%, 30% or 50% of the purified RNA used. Naive CD8 T cells, defined as CD8+CD4-CCR7+CD45RA+, were FACS-sorted into RLT Plus buffer on a BD FACSAria II. Roughly ten TCR copies' worth of Jurkat RNA were spiked into about 20,000-1,100,000 naive CD8 T cell samples to test detection sensitivity. Enrichment of CD8 T cells was done with RosetteSep CD8+ T Cell Enrichment Cocktail plus Ficoll-Paque, and ACK red cell lysis came afterward. V is pruned by 6 bases and J by 7 bases, leaving 15 bases of the junction without a gene match. In the germline V gene (reference sequence), CDR1 corresponds to DFQATT and CDR2 to SNEGSKA. The CDR3 covers 14 residues, taking in both the cysteine and the phenylalanine. Only the CDR3 portion is preserved as DNA: 42 bases, with reading frame beginning at the first base.

This TCR came from a human donor in good health. Some libraries in this study had Jurkat cell RNA spiked in. The rearrangement combines TRBV20-1 with TRBJ2-7, and 7 junctional nucleotides match TRBD1. Sequenced material: naive CD8+ T cells from blood, with Jurkat cell RNA spiked in. In the paper's terms, the cell subset or site label means: FACS-sorted CD8+CD4-CCR7+CD45RA+ naive T cells. The DNA is TGCAGTGCGCCGACAGGGAATAACTCCTGGGAGCAGTACTTC. Translation gives CSAPTGNNSWEQYF.